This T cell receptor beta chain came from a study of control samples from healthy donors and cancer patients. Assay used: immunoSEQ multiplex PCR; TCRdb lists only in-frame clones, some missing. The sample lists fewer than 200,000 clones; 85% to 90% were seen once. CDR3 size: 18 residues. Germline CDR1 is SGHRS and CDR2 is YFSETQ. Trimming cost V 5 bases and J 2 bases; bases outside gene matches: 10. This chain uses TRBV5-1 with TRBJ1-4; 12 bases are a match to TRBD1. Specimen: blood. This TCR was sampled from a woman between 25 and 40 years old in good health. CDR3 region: CASSRTGTGGPTNEKLFF. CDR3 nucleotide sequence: TGCGCCAGCAGTCGGACCGGGACAGGGGGCCCGACTAATGAAAAACTGTTTTTT.